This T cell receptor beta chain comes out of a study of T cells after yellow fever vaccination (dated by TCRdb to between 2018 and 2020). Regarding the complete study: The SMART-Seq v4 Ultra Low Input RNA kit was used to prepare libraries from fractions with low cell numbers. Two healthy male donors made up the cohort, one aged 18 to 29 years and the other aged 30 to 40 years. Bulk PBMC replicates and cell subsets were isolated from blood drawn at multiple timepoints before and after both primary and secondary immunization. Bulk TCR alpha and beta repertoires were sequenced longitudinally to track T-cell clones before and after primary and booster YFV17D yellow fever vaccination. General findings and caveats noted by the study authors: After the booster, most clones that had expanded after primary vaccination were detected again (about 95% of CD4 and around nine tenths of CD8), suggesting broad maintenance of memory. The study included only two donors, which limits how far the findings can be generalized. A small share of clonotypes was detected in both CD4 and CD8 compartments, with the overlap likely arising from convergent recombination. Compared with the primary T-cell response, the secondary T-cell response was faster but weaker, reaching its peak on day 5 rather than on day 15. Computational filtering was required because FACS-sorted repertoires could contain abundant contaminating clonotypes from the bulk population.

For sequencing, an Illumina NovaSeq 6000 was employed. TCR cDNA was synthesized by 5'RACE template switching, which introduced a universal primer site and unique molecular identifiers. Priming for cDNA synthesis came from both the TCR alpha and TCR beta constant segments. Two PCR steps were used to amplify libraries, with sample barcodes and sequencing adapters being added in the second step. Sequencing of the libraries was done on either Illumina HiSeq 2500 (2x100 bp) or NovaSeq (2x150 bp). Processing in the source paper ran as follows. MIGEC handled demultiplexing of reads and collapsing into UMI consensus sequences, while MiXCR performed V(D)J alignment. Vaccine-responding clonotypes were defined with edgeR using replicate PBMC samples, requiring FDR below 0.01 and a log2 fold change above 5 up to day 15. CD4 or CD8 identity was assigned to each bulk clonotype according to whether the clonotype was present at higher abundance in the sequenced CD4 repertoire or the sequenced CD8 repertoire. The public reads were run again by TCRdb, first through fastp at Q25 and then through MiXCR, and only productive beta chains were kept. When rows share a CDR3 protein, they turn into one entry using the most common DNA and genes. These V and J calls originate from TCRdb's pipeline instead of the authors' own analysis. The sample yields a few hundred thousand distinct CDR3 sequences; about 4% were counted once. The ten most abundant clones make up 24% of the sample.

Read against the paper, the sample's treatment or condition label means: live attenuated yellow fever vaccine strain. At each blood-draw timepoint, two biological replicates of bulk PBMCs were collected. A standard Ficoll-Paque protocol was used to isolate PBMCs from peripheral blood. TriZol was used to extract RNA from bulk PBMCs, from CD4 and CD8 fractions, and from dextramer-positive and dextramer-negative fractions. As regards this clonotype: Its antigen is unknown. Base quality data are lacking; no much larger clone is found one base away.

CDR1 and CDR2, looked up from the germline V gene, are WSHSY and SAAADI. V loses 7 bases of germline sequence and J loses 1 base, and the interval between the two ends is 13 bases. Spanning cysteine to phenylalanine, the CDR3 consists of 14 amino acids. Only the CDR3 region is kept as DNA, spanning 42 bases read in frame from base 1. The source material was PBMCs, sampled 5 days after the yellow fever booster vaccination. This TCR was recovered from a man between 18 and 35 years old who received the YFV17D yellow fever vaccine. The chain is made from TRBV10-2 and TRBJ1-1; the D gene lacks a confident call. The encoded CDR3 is CASTARVGNTEAFF. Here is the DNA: TGCGCCAGCACGGCCCGGGTAGGGAACACTGAAGCTTTCTTT.